The clone carrying this T cell receptor (beta chain) came up a few times. Its antigen remains unknown. The CDR3 sequence is 13 residues long. The V end lost 5 bases, the J end lost 7 bases, and 14 bases lay between the germline ends. Per the germline V gene, CDR1 is SEHNR and CDR2 is FQNEAQ (reference sequence). This sample stems from a study of identical twins. Study-level points and caveats: Researchers reported excess low generation probability among twin-shared out-of-frame alpha sequences. With abundant cord blood beta clonotypes, insertions were fewer; memory repertoires showed no such pattern.

It was template switching that added a universal primer site, and there were unique molecular identifiers on the cDNA. TCRdb reanalysed the 5' RACE reads using MiXCR and keeps one entry per CDR3 protein. The sample records hundreds of thousands of distinct CDR3 sequences, roughly an eighth being singletons. These data were also reused for a study on yellow fever vaccine responses in identical twins.

The chain combines TRBV7-9 with TRBJ1-1, with D possibly TRBD1 on 5 matching bases. The clonotype comes from a woman in her late teens or twenties in good health. Sequenced: PBMCs. CDR3 bases: TGTGCCAGCAGCGTAACTCGGGGGGATGAAGCTTTCTTT. Residues: CASSVTRGDEAFF.